Each of the 12 T cell receptor beta chains below was sequenced from the same sample in a study of CD8 T cells in ankylosing spondylitis. TCRdb independently ran MiXCR on the 5' RACE reads; one entry per CDR3 protein. This table has some 37,000 distinct CDR3 sequences, roughly an eighth appearing once. The specimen sequenced was synovial fluid, either unsorted or a sorted T cell fraction (not recorded which). These receptors came from a male donor with ankylosing spondylitis.

The J gene is TRBJ2-5, the V gene TRBV12-3 or TRBV12-4; perhaps TRBD1 as D (6 bases). This CDR3 spans 12 amino acids. V lost 5 bases and J 5 bases, leaving 9 bases between the germline ends. CDR3 nucleotide sequence: TGTGCCAGCAGTCCCCAGGGGGAGACCCAGTACTTC. Its translation: CASSPQGETQYF.

The sample holds a few counts of this clonotype. This chain connects TRBV29-1 to TRBJ2-1, with D perhaps being TRBD1 or TRBD2 (5 bases each). V lost 5 bases, J lost 3 bases, and 14 bases lay in between. The CDR3 is 14 amino acids. Looked up from germline, CDR1 is SQVTM and CDR2 is ANQGSEA. CDR3 sequence reads: CSVRGVFRYNEQFF. In nucleotides, the CDR3 is TGCAGCGTTCGAGGGGTTTTTCGCTACAATGAGCAGTTCTTC.

This clonotype was observed many times. The V call is TRBV7-2, the J call TRBJ2-3; TRBD1 agrees at 7 bases. The CDR3 is 15 amino acids. Germline CDR1 reads SGHTA; CDR2 reads FQGNSA. The ends lost 5 bases at V and 2 bases at J; junction bases unmatched: 7. The CDR3 DNA reads as TGTGCCAGCAGCCCTTCGGGACAGCACACAGATACGCAGTATTTT. Its translation is CASSPSGQHTDTQYF. The whole variable domain, filled in from reference TRBV7-2 and TRBJ2-3, reads GAGVSQSPSNKVTEKGKDVELRCDPISGHTALYWYRQSLGQGLEFLIYFQGNSAPDKSGLPSDRFSAERTGGSVSTLTIQRTQQEDSAVYLCASSPSGQHTDTQYFGPGTRLTVL.

The rearrangement links TRBV9 to TRBJ2-1, with D possibly matching TRBD1 (6 bases). Germline CDR1 and CDR2: SGDLS and YYNGEE. The CDR3 is made up of 16 amino acids. V was trimmed by 0 bases and J by 5 bases, leaving 15 bases between them. The CDR3 nucleotides read TGTGCCAGCAGCGTAGAAGGGGGATTTATTAACAATGAGCAGTTCTTC. Translating gives CASSVEGGFINNEQFF.

V gene TRBV6-2 or TRBV6-3 combines with J gene TRBJ2-3; D call uncertain. The CDR3 extends over 14 amino acids. The V end was cut by 6 bases, the J end by 4 bases, with 14 bases between. Germline lookup yields CDR1 MNHEY and CDR2 SVGEGT. In nucleotides, the CDR3 is TGTGCCAGCAGCAAGCAGAGCGAGGCAGATACGCAGTATTTT. Amino acid sequence: CASSKQSEADTQYF.

This clonotype has just a few counts. The chain carries TRBV24-1 and TRBJ2-7, with D unresolved. Per germline, CDR1 KGHDR and CDR2 SFDVKD. V gave up 3 bases and J gave up 2 bases, with 16 bases separating them. The CDR3 runs to 16 residues. In DNA, the CDR3 is TGTGCCACCAGTGATCCACAGTTGGGGAATACCTACGAGCAGTACTTC. This codes for CATSDPQLGNTYEQYF.

Only a few counts were recorded for this clonotype. The V gene is TRBV11-2, the J gene TRBJ2-1; a possible D gene is TRBD1 (5 bases). Germline CDR1 and CDR2: SGHAT and FQNNGV. The CDR3 length is 16 residues. Trimming stripped 1 base from V and 0 bases from J, with 10 bases between. The CDR3: CASSLGTDSSYNEQFF. Written as DNA, the CDR3 is TGTGCCAGCAGCTTAGGAACAGACAGCTCCTACAATGAGCAGTTCTTC. Complete variable domain (other parts from reference TRBV11-2 and TRBJ2-1): EAGVAQSPRYKIIEKRQSVAFWCNPISGHATLYWYQQILGQGPKLLIQFQNNGVVDDSQLPKDRFSAERLKGVDSTLKIQPAKLEDSAVYLCASSLGTDSSYNEQFFGPGTRLTVL.

The chain carries TRBV6-2 or TRBV6-3 and TRBJ1-1; D remains ambiguous. The CDR3 consists of 13 residues. With 7 bases removed from V and 0 bases from J, the gap between germline ends came to 9 bases. Germline V gene sequence: CDR1 MNHEY, CDR2 SVGEGT. CDR3 residues: CASKRYMNTEAFF. In DNA form, the CDR3 reads TGTGCCAGCAAGCGGTACATGAACACTGAAGCTTTCTTT.

The count of this clonotype is one. V is TRBV2 and J is TRBJ1-4; 8 bases fit TRBD1. Losses at the gene ends were 6 bases for V and 0 bases for J; bases not matched to a gene: 9. This CDR3 comprises 17 residues. Germline assignment: CDR1 SNHLY and CDR2 FYNNEI. CDR3 coding DNA: TGTGCCAGCAGACCCGACAGGGGTTGGACAACTAATGAAAAACTGTTTTTT. Residues: CASRPDRGWTTNEKLFF.

The sample holds many counts of this clonotype. The chain couples TRBV6-2 or TRBV6-3 to TRBJ1-1; 9 bases align to TRBD1. Germline loops: CDR1 MNHEY, CDR2 SVGEGT. V trimming: 7 bases; J trimming: 4 bases; junction bases outside the gene matches: 10. The CDR3 totals 15 residues. For the CDR3, the DNA is TGTGCCAGCAAGACTGCCGACAGGGGGTTCACTGAAGCTTTCTTT. It specifies CASKTADRGFTEAFF.

The chain joins TRBV23-1 to TRBJ2-5; 10 bases map to TRBD1. TRBV23-1 belongs to the ORF category, with a function that is uncertain. Losses at the gene ends were 8 bases for V and 5 bases for J; bases not matched to a gene: 8. CDR3 length: 14 amino acids. In DNA, the CDR3 is TGCGCCAGCTTCGACAGGGGGCTATTTGAGACCCAGTACTTC. Its translation is CASFDRGLFETQYF.

This clonotype was detected many times. The chain uses TRBV19 and TRBJ1-5, with 7 nucleotides matching TRBD1. The CDR3 has 15 residues. The germline V gene encodes CDR1 LNHDA and CDR2 SQIVND (reference sequence). V dropped 3 bases and J dropped 0; count of bases not matched to a gene: 2. The CDR3: CASSIWDSSNQPQHF. The CDR3 DNA reads as TGTGCCAGTAGTATCTGGGACAGTAGCAATCAGCCCCAGCATTTT.